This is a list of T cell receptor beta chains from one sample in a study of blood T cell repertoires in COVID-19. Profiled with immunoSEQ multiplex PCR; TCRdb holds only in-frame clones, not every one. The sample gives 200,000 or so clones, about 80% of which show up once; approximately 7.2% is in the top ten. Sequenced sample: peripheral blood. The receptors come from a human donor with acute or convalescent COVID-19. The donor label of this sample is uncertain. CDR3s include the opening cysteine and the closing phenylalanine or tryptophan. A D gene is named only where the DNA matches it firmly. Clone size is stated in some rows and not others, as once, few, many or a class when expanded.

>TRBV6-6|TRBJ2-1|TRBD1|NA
TGTGCCAGCAGTTACTCGAGGGACAGGGGTGGCGATGAGCAGTTCTTC
CASSYSRDRGGDEQFF
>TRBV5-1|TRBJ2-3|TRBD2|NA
TGCGCCAGCAGCCTAGCGGGAGGTTCAAGCACAGATACGCAGTATTTT
CASSLAGGSSTDTQYF
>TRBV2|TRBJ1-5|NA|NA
TGTGCCAGCACCCCGAGTCAAAGCAATCAGCCCCAGCATTTT
CASTPSQSNQPQHF
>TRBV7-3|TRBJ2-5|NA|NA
TGTGCCAGCAGCCTAAACGGAGGGGCGGGAGAGACCCAGTACTTC
CASSLNGGAGETQYF
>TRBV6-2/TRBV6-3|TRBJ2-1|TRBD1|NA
TGTGCCAGCAGTCGCGACAGGGTCACCTACAATGAGCAGTTCTTC
CASSRDRVTYNEQFF
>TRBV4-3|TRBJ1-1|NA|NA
TGCGCCAGCAGCCAAGACCTGGGGACAAAAGGGGAAGCTTTCTTT
CASSQDLGTKGEAFF
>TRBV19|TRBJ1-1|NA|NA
TGTGCCAGTAGTATTATGTTACAGATGAACACTGAAGCTTTCTTT
CASSIMLQMNTEAFF
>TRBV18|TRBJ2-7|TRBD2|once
TGTGCCAGCTCACCGGGACTATCCTACGAGCAGTACTTC
CASSPGLSYEQYF
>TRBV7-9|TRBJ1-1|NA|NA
TGTGCCAGCAGCCTACGGACAGAGGCCCGCCCTCGGGAAGCTTTCTTT
CASSLRTEARPREAFF
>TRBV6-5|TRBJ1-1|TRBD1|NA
TGTGCCAGCAGTAGGACAGGGAGTACCTCTGAAGCTTTCTTT
CASSRTGSTSEAFF
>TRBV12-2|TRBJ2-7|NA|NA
TGTGCAAGTCGCTTACGCCTAGCGGGAGTGACCCCCTACGAGCAGTACTTC
CASRLRLAGVTPYEQYF
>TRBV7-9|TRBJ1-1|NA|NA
TGTGCCAGCAGCTTACAGGGCAGCCGCTACGTGTCGGCTTTCTTT
CASSLQGSRYVSAFF
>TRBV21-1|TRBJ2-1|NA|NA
TGTGCCAGCAGCGAACCTAGCGGCCCCTACAATGAGCAGTTCTTC
CASSEPSGPYNEQFF
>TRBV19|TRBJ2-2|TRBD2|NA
TGTGCCAGTAGCCCCGGGCTAGCGGGAGATCGGGGCACCGGGGAGCTGTTTTTT
CASSPGLAGDRGTGELFF
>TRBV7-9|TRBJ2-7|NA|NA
TGTGCCAGCAGCTTAGGCCGAGCAGTGTCGGAGGAGCAGTACTTC
CASSLGRAVSEEQYF
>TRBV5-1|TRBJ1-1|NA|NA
TGCGCCAGCAATCCCGGACAGTCGAACACTGAAGCTTTCTTT
CASNPGQSNTEAFF
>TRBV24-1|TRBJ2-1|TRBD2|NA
TGTGCCACCAGTGATCGGACTAGCGGGGCCTACAATGAGCAGTTCTTC
CATSDRTSGAYNEQFF
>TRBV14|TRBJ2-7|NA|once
TGTGCCAGCAGCCAGGACCCTCGAAGGACTCTCTACGAGCAGTACTTC
CASSQDPRRTLYEQYF
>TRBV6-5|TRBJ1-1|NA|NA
TGTGCCAGCAGAGCCTCAAGGAACACTGAAGCTTTCTTT
CASRASRNTEAFF
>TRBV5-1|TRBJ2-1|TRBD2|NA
TGCGCCAGCAGCTTGCTTGGCGGGAGTGGTAATGAGCAGTTCTTC
CASSLLGGSGNEQFF
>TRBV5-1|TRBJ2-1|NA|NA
TGCGCCAGCAGCTTGGTCGGGGGAGGAAACAATGAGCAGTTCTTC
CASSLVGGGNNEQFF
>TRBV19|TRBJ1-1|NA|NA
TGTGCCAGTAGTAAGGGACAACTCAACACTGAAGCTTTCTTT
CASSKGQLNTEAFF
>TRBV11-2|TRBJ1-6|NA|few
TGTGCCAGCAGCTTAGGTGGATGGGGAGGTTCACCCCTCCACTTT
CASSLGGWGGSPLHF
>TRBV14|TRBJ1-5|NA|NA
TGTGCCAGCAGCCCCCTTCGCCGGGATCAGCCCCAGCATTTT
CASSPLRRDQPQHF
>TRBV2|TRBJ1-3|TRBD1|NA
TGTGCCAGCACGACAGGGAGCTCTGGAAACACCATATATTTT
CASTTGSSGNTIYF
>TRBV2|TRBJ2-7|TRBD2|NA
TGTGCCAGCAGTGGCGGTAGTAGCGGGAGGGCCTCGCGCGTGCAGTACTTC
CASSGGSSGRASRVQYF
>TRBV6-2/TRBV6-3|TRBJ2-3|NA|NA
TGTGCCAGCAGCCGGGACACAAACACAGATACGCAGTATTTT
CASSRDTNTDTQYF
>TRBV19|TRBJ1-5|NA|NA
TGTGCCAGTAGTATTTTCGGTTCTAATCAGCCCCAGCATTTT
CASSIFGSNQPQHF
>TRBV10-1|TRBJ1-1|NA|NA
TGCGCCAGCAGTAGCGACCTCAGTAACACTGAAGCTTTCTTT
CASSSDLSNTEAFF
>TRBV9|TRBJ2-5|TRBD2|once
TGTGCCAGCAGTAAAGGGAGGGTTGGAGAGACCCAGTACTTC
CASSKGRVGETQYF
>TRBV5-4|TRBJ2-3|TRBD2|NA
TGTGCCAGCAGCTCCCGGACTAGCGGGGCCACAGATACGCAGTATTTT
CASSSRTSGATDTQYF
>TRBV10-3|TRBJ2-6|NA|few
TGTGCCATCAGAGATACAGGTAACTCTGGGGCCAACGTCCTGACTTTC
CAIRDTGNSGANVLTF
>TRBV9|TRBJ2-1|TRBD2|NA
TGTGCCAGCAGCGATTGGGCTAGCGGGAGGAATGAGCAGTTCTTC
CASSDWASGRNEQFF
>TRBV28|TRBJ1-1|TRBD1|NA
TGTGCCAGCAGTTTTGAGAGGGGGCGAGCAACTGAAGCTTTCTTT
CASSFERGRATEAFF
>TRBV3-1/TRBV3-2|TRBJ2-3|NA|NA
TGTGCCAGCAGCCCCAGGGGGGCAGATACGCAGTATTTT
CASSPRGADTQYF
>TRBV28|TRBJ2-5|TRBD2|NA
TGTGCCAGCACCCACTCGGGCGGGGGAGGGCAAGAGACCCAGTACTTC
CASTHSGGGGQETQYF
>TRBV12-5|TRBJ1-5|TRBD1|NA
TGTGCTAGTGGTCAAGGGACAGGGAAGTTCGATCAGCCCCAGCATTTT
CASGQGTGKFDQPQHF